These T cell receptor beta chains were read from a single sample in a study of T cell responses to AZD1222 COVID-19 vaccine. The assay was immunoSEQ multiplex PCR, and TCRdb's table has in-frame clones only and misses some. The table lists about 100,000 clones, around 96% of them singletons. This material consisted of peripheral blood, taken on day 0 of AZD1222 vaccination. All receptors come from an adult in good health. Each CDR3 is given with its conserved first and last residue. The D gene is left open where the match is weak. A row's size may be missing; if present it is once, few, many or a size class.

j_call	v_call	d_call	clone_size	cdr3_nt	cdr3_aa
TRBJ1-6	TRBV7-9	TRBD1	-	TGTGCCAGCAGCCAATCATGGGACAGCGATAATTCACCCCTCCACTTT	CASSQSWDSDNSPLHF
TRBJ1-2	TRBV9	TRBD1	-	TGTGCCAGCAGCGTACCAGGGGGAAGCTATGGCTACACCTTC	CASSVPGGSYGYTF
TRBJ2-1	TRBV3-1/TRBV3-2	TRBD2	-	TGTGCCAGCAGCCTCAGAAGGGTCGGGACTAGCGGGAGTAGGGACAATGAGCAGTTCTTC	CASSLRRVGTSGSRDNEQFF
TRBJ1-1	TRBV12-3/TRBV12-4	-	-	TGTGCCAGCAGTTTTTGGGCAAGCACTGAAGCTTTCTTT	CASSFWASTEAFF
TRBJ1-2	TRBV28	-	-	TGTGCCAGCAGGCCGGGGGCCGCTGGCTACACCTTC	CASRPGAAGYTF
TRBJ2-5	TRBV28	-	-	TGTGCCAGCAGTTTCATCCCGGGGAGGTCGACCCAGTACTTC	CASSFIPGRSTQYF
TRBJ1-1	TRBV6-5	TRBD1	-	TGTGCCAGCAGGTCTCAGGGGGGCACTGAAGCTTTCTTT	CASRSQGGTEAFF
TRBJ2-3	TRBV18	-	-	TGTGCCAGCTCACCCACGTTTCCCACAGATACGCAGTATTTT	CASSPTFPTDTQYF
TRBJ2-2	TRBV5-1	-	-	TGCGCCAGCAGCGCCGGACAGAACACCGGGGAGCTGTTTTTT	CASSAGQNTGELFF
TRBJ2-1	TRBV7-9	-	once	TGTGCCAGCAGCTTTACTAGCTGGAATGAGCAGTTCTTC	CASSFTSWNEQFF
TRBJ1-1	TRBV5-5	-	-	TGTGCCAGCTTAAGGTTCAGGGAGTGGAACACTGAAGCTTTCTTT	CASLRFREWNTEAFF
TRBJ1-1	TRBV2	TRBD1	-	TGTGCCAGCACCCGACAGGGGATGAACACTGAAGCTTTCTTT	CASTRQGMNTEAFF
TRBJ2-2	TRBV10-3	TRBD1	-	TGTGCCATCAGTGGGACAGGGGGCGACACCGGGGAGCTGTTTTTT	CAISGTGGDTGELFF
TRBJ1-1	TRBV6-1	-	-	TGTGCCAGCAGTGATCAGGGATTCATGAACACTGAAGCTTTCTTT	CASSDQGFMNTEAFF
TRBJ2-7	TRBV5-1	TRBD1	-	TGCGCCAGCAGCCCTGGACAGGTTTGGCCGGGCGAGCAGTACTTC	CASSPGQVWPGEQYF
TRBJ1-1	TRBV29-1	-	once	TGCAGCGTTTCAGGTGGGAACACTGAAGCTTTCTTT	CSVSGGNTEAFF
TRBJ2-3	TRBV11-2	-	-	TGTGCCAGCAGCCCCGCGCAAGGACTCACAGATACGCAGTATTTT	CASSPAQGLTDTQYF
TRBJ1-5	TRBV2	-	once	TGTGCCAGCAGTGAACGGTTTTCGGGGGGCACAAGTGGTCAGCCCCAGCATTTT	CASSERFSGGTSGQPQHF
TRBJ1-1	TRBV6-5	-	-	TGTGCCAGCCCACCAGTTCCGGGGCGGACTGAAGCTTTCTTT	CASPPVPGRTEAFF
TRBJ2-6	TRBV20-1	-	-	TGCAGTGCTAGTAACGGGGCTGGGGCCAACGTCCTGACTTTC	CSASNGAGANVLTF
TRBJ2-3	TRBV11-3	TRBD2	-	TGTGCCAGCAGCACGCCCGGGACTAGCGTAGGGGCAGATACGCAGTATTTT	CASSTPGTSVGADTQYF
TRBJ2-2	TRBV11-2	-	-	TGTGCCAGCAGTTCCCTCGGAGGGGGAGGGAGGGTGACCGGGGAGCTGTTTTTT	CASSSLGGGGRVTGELFF
TRBJ2-6	TRBV9	-	-	TGTGCCAGCAGCCAGGGGTTTCTGGGGGCCAACGTCCTGACTTTC	CASSQGFLGANVLTF
TRBJ2-1	TRBV19	TRBD1	-	TGTGCCAGTACACGGGGACAGGCCTACAATGAGCAGTTCTTC	CASTRGQAYNEQFF
TRBJ1-1	TRBV5-1	-	-	TGCGCCAGCAGCTTGTTGGGGTCGAGGATGAACACTGAAGCTTTCTTT	CASSLLGSRMNTEAFF
TRBJ1-2	TRBV12-3/TRBV12-4	-	once	TGTGCCAGCAGTTTATACAGTAACTATGGCTACACCTTC	CASSLYSNYGYTF
TRBJ2-1	TRBV28	TRBD2	-	TGTGCCAGCAGTTTAGATGCGGGAGCCTACAATGAGCAGTTCTTC	CASSLDAGAYNEQFF
TRBJ1-4	TRBV6-1	-	few	TGTGCCAGCAGTGAACAAGAACATGAAAAACTGTTTTTT	CASSEQEHEKLFF
TRBJ1-1	TRBV7-3	-	-	TGTGCCAGCAGCGAGGGGTCGGGGTTGTGGCCAGTCTTGAACACTGAAGCTTTCTTT	CASSEGSGLWPVLNTEAFF
TRBJ1-6	TRBV4-1	-	-	TGCGCCAGCAGCCAAGGGTTCTTGGGGATTACGGGCTCCTATAATTCACCCCTCCACTTT	CASSQGFLGITGSYNSPLHF
TRBJ1-2	TRBV4-1	-	-	TGCGCCAGCAGCCCCCCCGCCGGGGACGGTGGCTACACCTTC	CASSPPAGDGGYTF
TRBJ1-4	TRBV11-2	-	-	TGTGCCAGCAGCCGACAGTCAACTAATGAAAAACTGTTTTTT	CASSRQSTNEKLFF
TRBJ1-4	TRBV12-5	-	-	TGTGCTAGTGGTTTCGCTGGGCAGGGGAATGAAAAACTGTTTTTT	CASGFAGQGNEKLFF
TRBJ2-1	TRBV6-5	TRBD1	once	TGTGCCAGCAGCCCCGACAGGGGGCTCCACAATGAGCAGTTCTTC	CASSPDRGLHNEQFF
TRBJ1-3	TRBV6-6	-	once	TGTGCCAGCAGTCCAACCACTCTCAGTTATTACCCTGGAAACACCATATATTTT	CASSPTTLSYYPGNTIYF
TRBJ1-6	TRBV19	-	-	TGTGCCAGTAGTGTCTCCAGGGCCGGTTCACCCCTCCACTTT	CASSVSRAGSPLHF
TRBJ2-2	TRBV29-1	-	-	TGCAGCGTTGAAGAACGTCGAGCATCAGGACGGTGGGAGCTGTTTTTT	CSVEERRASGRWELFF
TRBJ1-2	TRBV5-4	-	-	TGTGCCAGCAGCTTGGACCGGGACTATGGCTACACCTTC	CASSLDRDYGYTF
TRBJ2-3	TRBV6-5	-	-	TGTGCCAGCAGTTACCGCGGGCCCACCACAGATACGCAGTATTTT	CASSYRGPTTDTQYF
TRBJ2-1	TRBV10-3	TRBD2	once	TGTGCCATCAGTGAGGGGGGAAGCGGGGGGGCCGATGAGCAGTTCTTC	CAISEGGSGGADEQFF
TRBJ2-7	TRBV10-1	TRBD2	-	TGCGCCAGCAGTGAGGATAGCGGGACATTGAGTCGGCAGTACTTC	CASSEDSGTLSRQYF